This T cell receptor beta chain was profiled in a study of breast tumors, draining lymph nodes, adjacent tissues. Study-level points and caveats: Tumor TCR diversity was below lymph nodes but above nontumor tissue.

Ten or more counts support this clonotype. The antigen is not known. The lymph nodes were axillary draining lymph nodes from breast cancer patients. There are 11 residues in the CDR3. With 4 bases removed from V and 7 bases from J, the gap between germline ends came to 7 bases. The germline gives CDR1 MNHEY, CDR2 SVGAGI. TCRdb re-called the multiplex PCR reads through MiXCR, storing one row per CDR3 protein. The table records approximately 210,000 distinct CDR3 sequences, under 40% of them present only once. The material sequenced was axillary lymph node tissue. This receptor was taken from a female donor with breast cancer. Some clones in this sample may be carry-over from other donors' samples. This sequence joins TRBV6-5 and TRBJ2-5; D is unclear. The CDR3 sequence: CASSSVGTQYF. The CDR3 region has the DNA TGTGCCAGCAGTTCCGTTGGGACCCAGTACTTC.